This T cell receptor beta chain was sequenced for a study of human T cells and chemical hapten exposure. Study information: Variability of per-sample TCR yields stemmed mainly from small differences in pooled library volume.

CDR3 size: 12 residues. Germline CDR1 is MDHEN and CDR2 is SYDVKM. Trimming shortened V by 7 bases and J by 5 bases, and 12 bases separated the two germline ends. Library preparation tagged each individual cDNA molecule with a unique molecular identifier. As originally analysed: Per sample, the median was 95,638 TCRs, with values from roughly 23,000 to 640,000. A single record per CDR3 protein comes from TCRdb applying MiXCR to the RACE reads. TCRdb's processing, not the authors' own work, is the source of the V and J calls. The sample includes tens of thousands of distinct CDR3 sequences, about 8.8% seen only once; the top ten take about 3.1%. Time point in this sample: healthy volunteer bleed at 2 weeks. The authors' total RNA extraction used unfractionated whole blood.

The chain employs TRBV28 and TRBJ2-7, with D unclear. Sequenced input: whole blood. This sequence originates from a female donor in good health. Some clones in this sample may be carry-over from other donors' samples. CDR3 residues: CASTGTTNEQYF. The CDR3 region has the DNA TGTGCCAGCACGGGCACGACCAACGAGCAGTACTTC. The whole variable domain, remainder taken from reference TRBV28 and TRBJ2-7, is DVKVTQSSRYLVKRTGEKVFLECVQDMDHENMFWYRQDPGLGLRLIYFSYDVKMKEKGDIPEGYSVSREKKERFSLILESASTNQTSMYLCASTGTTNEQYFGPGTRLTVT.